Listed here are 29 T cell receptor beta chains from one sample, sequenced in a study of beta chain features in type 1 diabetes. Antigen specificity for these receptors is unknown. Study-wide findings and caveats: Among patients with Type 1 diabetes, TCRB CDR3s were moderately but significantly shorter in every one of the four CD4+ subsets.

The isolated RNA, all of it, was reverse transcribed, so expressed TCRB transcripts were what got sequenced. The data were produced by immunoSEQ multiplex PCR, yet TCRdb's version contains in-frame clones alone and is incomplete. The sample yields roughly 700,000 clones, roughly 12% seen once. Material: naive CD4+ T cells from blood. All receptors come from a man between 18 and 29 years old with type 1 diabetes.

Remarks on this clone: The sample has other DNA sequences that encode this CDR3 too. The rearrangement uses TRBV28 and TRBJ2-7, with unresolved D. V dropped 3 bases and J dropped 1 base, with 4 bases sitting between them. The V gene's germline CDR1 is MDHEN and CDR2 SYDVKM. The length of the CDR3 is 12 residues. CDR3 region: CASSLGSYEQYF. CDR3 DNA: TGTGCCAGCAGTTTGGGTTCCTACGAGCAGTACTTC.

This clone was seen more than once but under ten times. The J gene is TRBJ1-2, the V gene TRBV5-4; TRBD1 aligns across 7 bases. The CDR3 consists of 15 residues. Germline V lookup: CDR1 SGHNT, CDR2 YYREEE (reference sequence). With 4 bases clipped from V and 4 bases from J, the junction kept 10 bases outside the gene matches. CDR3: CASSLATGVAYGYTF. DNA of the CDR3: TGTGCCAGCAGCCTAGCAACAGGGGTTGCCTATGGCTACACCTTC.

CDR3 residues: CASSPDGGYNEQFF. CDR3 DNA: TGTGCCAGCAGTCCCGACGGAGGATACAATGAGCAGTTCTTC. J is TRBJ2-1 and V is TRBV7-9; D is perhaps TRBD2 (5 bases). Trimming pared 6 bases from V and 4 bases from J, leaving 13 bases between. In germline, CDR1 is SEHNR, CDR2 FQNEAQ (reference sequence). The length of the CDR3 is 14 residues.

This clone was observed a few times. The rearrangement links TRBV5-4 to TRBJ1-1, with D maybe TRBD1 (6 bases). With 4 bases removed from V and 0 bases from J, the gap between germline ends came to 13 bases. The CDR3 is 15 amino acids. Germline CDR1 reads SGHNT; CDR2 reads YYREEE (reference sequence). The CDR3 loop reads CASSPRQAMNTEAFF. As DNA, the CDR3 is TGTGCCAGCAGCCCTAGACAGGCTATGAACACTGAAGCTTTCTTT.

The chain uses TRBV9 and TRBJ1-2; D not resolved. There are 13 residues in the CDR3. Trimming pared 4 bases from V and 4 bases from J, leaving 11 bases between. CDR1 and CDR2 from the germline V gene are SGDLS and YYNGEE. In DNA, the CDR3 is TGTGCCAGCAGCCCTAGACCGGCCTATGGCTACACCTTC. It yields the protein CASSPRPAYGYTF.

This clone has more than one count but fewer than ten. The rearrangement joins TRBV29-1 to TRBJ1-1; D possibly corresponds to TRBD1 (6 bases). The CDR3 contains 14 residues. Germline V gene lookup returns CDR1 SQVTM and CDR2 ANQGSEA. The V end lost 2 bases, the J end lost 5 bases, and 15 bases lay between the germline ends. The CDR3 sequence is CSVELQGGSTEAFF. The DNA of the CDR3 is TGCAGCGTTGAACTACAGGGAGGGTCGACTGAAGCTTTCTTT.

This sequence joins TRBV5-1 and TRBJ2-7, with D tentatively TRBD1 (6 bases). CDR3 length equals 15 residues. Deletions cut 4 bases from V and 0 bases from J, with 14 bases between. Looked up from germline, CDR1 is SGHRS and CDR2 is YFSETQ. The CDR3 region is CASSQGHLSSYEQYF. The CDR3 region has the DNA TGCGCCAGCAGCCAGGGACACCTAAGCTCCTACGAGCAGTACTTC.

This clone was seen a single time. The chain is built from TRBV5-6 and TRBJ2-1; 13 positions agree with TRBD2. The CDR3 has 17 amino acids. Germline CDR1 and CDR2: SGHDT and YYEEEE. The ends lost 5 bases at V and 0 bases at J; junction bases unmatched: 5. In DNA, the CDR3 is TGTGCCAGCAGTGAAGGACTAGCGGGAGTCTCCTACAATGAGCAGTTCTTC. It encodes CASSEGLAGVSYNEQFF.

The rearrangement uses TRBV5-1 and TRBJ2-7; 8 bases match TRBD1. This CDR3 is 13 amino acids long. The V and J ends lost 4 bases and 3 bases, in that order; junction bases with no gene match: 3. Germline V gene lookup returns CDR1 SGHRS and CDR2 YFSETQ. The CDR3 loop reads CASSADRVYEQYF. For the CDR3, the DNA is TGCGCCAGCAGCGCGGACAGGGTCTACGAGCAGTACTTC.

V usage is TRBV7-8 and J usage is TRBJ2-1; D possibly uses TRBD1 or TRBD2 (5 bases each). In germline, CDR1 is SGHVS, CDR2 FQNEAQ. CDR3 length: 15 residues. V was pared by 7 bases and J by 5 bases, with 18 bases between. CDR3 protein: CASIWGTDSNNEQFF. The DNA of the CDR3 is TGTGCCAGCATCTGGGGGACGGATTCTAACAATGAGCAGTTCTTC.

The chain uses TRBV12-5 and TRBJ2-7, with D uncertain. The germline V gene encodes CDR1 LGHNT and CDR2 FRNRAP. Trimming removed 0 bases from V and 2 bases from J, with 11 bases in between. The CDR3 has 15 amino acids. The CDR3 is CASGLVATYPYEQYF. The CDR3 bases are TGTGCTAGTGGTTTGGTCGCCACCTACCCCTACGAGCAGTACTTC.

This clone was counted only a few times. The rearrangement links TRBV18 to TRBJ1-1, with D possibly TRBD1 on 5 matching bases. In germline, CDR1 is KGHSH, CDR2 LQKENI. The CDR3 is 14 amino acids. The V gene lost 6 bases and the J gene lost 3 bases, with 14 bases spanning the gap. As DNA, the CDR3 is TGTGCCAGCTCGCCCGGGGCGCGGGACACTGAAGCTTTCTTT. This sequence encodes CASSPGARDTEAFF.

This sequence joins TRBV6-5 and TRBJ1-5; D is uncertain. CDR1 and CDR2 (germline): MNHEY, SVGAGI. The CDR3 has 14 residues. Trimming stripped 4 bases from V and 2 bases from J, with 9 bases between. CDR3 residues: CASSFAGRNQPQHF. The CDR3 DNA reads TGTGCCAGCAGTTTTGCAGGTCGCAATCAGCCCCAGCATTTT.

The genes are TRBV6-5 and TRBJ1-1; TRBD1 matches at 7 bases. The J segment lost 8 bases and the V segment lost 4 bases, leaving 4 bases of the junction unmatched. Germline V gene data show CDR1 as MNHEY and CDR2 as SVGAGI. The CDR3 has 12 residues. Written as DNA, the CDR3 is TGTGCCAGCAGTTCCACGACAGGGGAAGCTTTCTTT. As protein: CASSSTTGEAFF.

J is TRBJ2-3 and V is TRBV5-6; 9 positions agree with TRBD2. Germline CDR1 reads SGHDT; CDR2 reads YYEEEE. CDR3 size: 16 residues. V shed 0 bases, J shed 3 bases, and the junction held 5 bases outside the gene matches. The CDR3 reads CASSLVPSGATDTQYF. In DNA, the CDR3 is TGTGCCAGCAGCTTGGTCCCTAGCGGGGCTACAGATACGCAGTATTTT.

This clone was counted only a few times. The chain carries TRBV30 and TRBJ1-1; D remains unclear. CDR1 and CDR2 (germline): GTSNPN, SVGIG (reference sequence). This CDR3 is built from 13 residues. V shed 4 bases and J shed 5 bases, with 14 bases lying between them. The DNA for the CDR3 is TGTGCCTGGAACCGAGAACGAGGTACTGAAGCTTTCTTT. Translated: CAWNRERGTEAFF.

This clone was recorded a few times. A read error may produce the germline difference seen at one junction end. The chain is built from TRBV7-7 and TRBJ2-1; TRBD2 agrees at 16 bases. This CDR3 region has 16 residues. From germline, CDR1 is SSHAT and CDR2 FNYEAQ (reference sequence). This chain's CDR3 is CASSLGTSGGVYEQFF. In DNA, the CDR3 is TGTGCTAGCAGCTTAGGGACTAGCGGGGGGGTCTATGAGCAGTTCTTC.

This chain joins TRBV29-1 and TRBJ1-3; unclear D gene. The CDR3 covers 14 residues. V lost 0 bases, J lost 6 bases, and 12 bases lay in between. Per germline, CDR1 SQVTM and CDR2 ANQGSEA. The CDR3 loop is CSVEDPAVPNTIYF. The CDR3 DNA reads TGCAGCGTTGAAGATCCGGCAGTCCCAAACACCATATATTTT. The variable domain in full, completed from reference TRBV29-1 and TRBJ1-3, reads SAVISQKPSRDICQRGTSLTIQCQVDSQVTMMFWYRQQPGQSLTLIATANQGSEATYESGFVIDKFPISRPNLTFSTLTVSNMSPEDSSIYLCSVEDPAVPNTIYFGEGSWLTVV.

This clone was observed a handful of times. This CDR3 is CSVAGTLANYGYTF. DNA of the CDR3: TGCAGCGTTGCCGGGACCCTGGCTAACTATGGCTACACCTTC. V is TRBV29-1 and J is TRBJ1-2, with a weak D call TRBD1 (5 bases). This CDR3 has 14 amino acids. V lost 4 bases and J lost 0, with 12 bases in between. Germline V lookup: CDR1 SQVTM, CDR2 ANQGSEA.

The chain employs TRBV2 and TRBJ1-2, with D unclear. Germline V lookup: CDR1 SNHLY, CDR2 FYNNEI. The CDR3 contains 14 residues. The germline V and J ends were trimmed by 7 bases and 3 bases, with 15 bases remaining between them. CDR3 sequence: CASTLPGGDYGYTF. CDR3 DNA sequence: TGTGCCAGCACCCTTCCCGGCGGGGACTATGGCTACACCTTC.

This chain links TRBV10-1 with TRBJ2-3; 8 nucleotides agree with TRBD1. The CDR3 runs to 14 residues. V shed 5 bases, J shed 7 bases, and the junction held 8 bases outside the gene matches. The germline CDR1 and CDR2 sequences are WNHNN and SYGVQD (reference sequence). The CDR3 nucleotides are TGCGCCAGCAGTTCCGGACAGGGTTTGAATACGCAGTATTTT. Translation gives CASSSGQGLNTQYF.

This clone came up a few times. V usage is TRBV7-4 and J usage is TRBJ2-7; 7 positions match TRBD1. This CDR3 comprises 12 residues. Trimming took 4 bases from V and 3 from J; bases not matched to a gene: 0. Germline V CDR1 and CDR2: SGHVT, SQSDAQ. CDR3 loop: CASSWDSYEQYF. CDR3 DNA: TGTGCCAGCAGCTGGGACAGCTACGAGCAGTACTTC.

In this sample, this clone turned up a few times. The rearrangement links TRBV5-4 to TRBJ2-3; TRBD2 is a possible D gene (5 bases). Germline values: CDR1 SGHNT, CDR2 YYREEE (reference sequence). The germline V and J ends were trimmed by 7 bases and 2 bases, with 8 bases remaining between them. The CDR3 contains 12 residues. The CDR3 is CASSTITDTQYF. The CDR3 nucleotides read TGTGCCAGCTCGACTATCACAGATACGCAGTATTTT.

This clone turned up a few times. The V call is TRBV7-3, the J call TRBJ2-2; 10 bases line up with TRBD2. With 5 bases clipped from V and 6 bases from J, the junction kept 9 bases outside the gene matches. This CDR3 has 16 amino acids. The V gene's germline CDR1 is SGHTA and CDR2 FQGTGA. The DNA for the CDR3 is TGTGCCAGCAGCCCCCAAACTAGCGGGGTGGCCGGGGAGCTGTTTTTT. Translation: CASSPQTSGVAGELFF.

Only a few counts were recorded for this clone. This rearrangement joins TRBV10-3 to TRBJ2-1; weak D call: TRBD2 (5 bases). CDR1 and CDR2 (germline): ENHRY, SYGVKD. This CDR3 spans 18 amino acids. Trimming took off 2 bases at V and 0 bases at J, with 17 bases between the two ends. As DNA, the CDR3 is TGTGCCATCAGTGAGCTCGAGCGGACGGCTCGCTCCTACAATGAGCAGTTCTTC. It yields the protein CAISELERTARSYNEQFF.

This clone was observed a handful of times. The chain links TRBV5-1 to TRBJ2-3, with TRBD1 matching 7 bases. Trimming at V came to 3 bases and at J to 1 base, leaving 14 bases not matched to a gene. Germline CDR1 SGHRS, CDR2 YFSETQ. The CDR3 has 18 amino acids. The chain's CDR3 is CASSSPSGTENGTDTQYF. CDR3 DNA sequence: TGCGCCAGCAGCTCGCCCTCCGGGACAGAGAATGGCACAGATACGCAGTATTTT.

The V and J genes are TRBV27 and TRBJ1-1, with no clear D. This CDR3 has 14 residues. Looked up from germline, CDR1 is MNHEY and CDR2 is SMNVEV (reference sequence). The V end lost 6 bases, the J end lost 0 bases, and 11 bases lay between the germline ends. The CDR3 sequence is CASSVEPMNTEAFF. The CDR3 DNA is TGTGCCAGCAGCGTCGAACCCATGAACACTGAAGCTTTCTTT.

Note on this clone: The sample contains more than one DNA sequence encoding this CDR3. V usage is TRBV5-4 and J usage is TRBJ2-3, with TRBD2 identical over 8 bases. Germline V lookup: CDR1 SGHNT, CDR2 YYREEE (reference sequence). Trimming cost V 0 bases and J 5 bases; bases outside gene matches: 2. This CDR3 contains 14 residues. In DNA, the CDR3 is TGTGCCAGCAGCTTGGGGCTAGCGGGAGATACGCAGTATTTT. It encodes CASSLGLAGDTQYF.

This clone was found a few times. V is TRBV6-6 and J is TRBJ2-7; D not certain. The CDR3 contains 14 residues. Germline loops: CDR1 MNHNY, CDR2 SVGAGI (reference sequence). Trimming stripped 5 bases from V and 3 bases from J, with 14 bases between. Written as DNA, the CDR3 is TGTGCCAGCAGTCTCTCGTCTACCGGCTACGAGCAGTACTTC. Translating gives CASSLSSTGYEQYF.